A selection of T cell receptor beta chains follows, all from one sample in a study of human T cells and chemical hapten exposure. TCRdb re-called the RACE reads with MiXCR, one entry per CDR3 protein. The table includes roughly 250,000 distinct CDR3 sequences, about 8.1% detected once. The specimen comprised whole blood, sampled in connection with sensitization to the hapten diphenylcyclopropenone (DPC). These receptor sequences come from a woman in her thirties or forties with alopecia areata. Some clones in this sample may be carry-over from other donors' samples. Both conserved end residues are part of each CDR3. Each record gives: V gene, CDR3 protein.

V gene: TRBV4-1
CDR3 protein: CASSQGPSTDTQYF

V gene: TRBV12-3/TRBV12-4
CDR3 protein: CASRPGTGGGQPQHF

V gene: TRBV28
CDR3 protein: CASSAWTSGNRGTQYF

V gene: TRBV28
CDR3 protein: CASSRYLTGYYGYTF

V gene: TRBV10-3
CDR3 protein: CAISAVAGRTDTQYF

V gene: TRBV5-5
CDR3 protein: CASSGTTGMNSPLHF

V gene: TRBV12-3/TRBV12-4
CDR3 protein: CASTQGIAEAFF

V gene: TRBV7-9
CDR3 protein: CASSLGGAKGNIQYF

V gene: TRBV6-5
CDR3 protein: CASSYGPKGGSYNSPLHF

V gene: TRBV9
CDR3 protein: CASSVEPASFNEQFF

V gene: TRBV10-2
CDR3 protein: CASSEGTGGIREQYF

V gene: TRBV24-1
CDR3 protein: CATSDSRKGQDTQYF

V gene: TRBV18
CDR3 protein: CASSPRWGGGTDTQYF

V gene: TRBV11-2
CDR3 protein: CASSLREPGELFF

V gene: TRBV20-1
CDR3 protein: CSALRGTQYF

V gene: TRBV12-3/TRBV12-4
CDR3 protein: CASSRRGRDPWEQYF

V gene: TRBV2
CDR3 protein: CASTTTGAGGYTF

V gene: TRBV12-3/TRBV12-4
CDR3 protein: CASSSGDEAFF

V gene: TRBV11-3
CDR3 protein: CASSPGQGKTYEQYF

V gene: TRBV28
CDR3 protein: CASSGGRWSTSGRRETQYF

V gene: TRBV11-2
CDR3 protein: CASSWSPDTQYF

V gene: TRBV5-1
CDR3 protein: CASSPRQGRTSPLHF

V gene: TRBV6-6
CDR3 protein: CASSGGPGELFF

V gene: TRBV7-8
CDR3 protein: CASSLGPGGLNQPQHF

V gene: TRBV4-3
CDR3 protein: CATGGQGAPGANVLTF

V gene: TRBV4-1
CDR3 protein: CASSQNRRGAYGYTF

V gene: TRBV7-9
CDR3 protein: CASSLRQGFTDEQFF

V gene: TRBV18
CDR3 protein: CASSPLKGSSYNSPLHF

V gene: TRBV29-1
CDR3 protein: CSVDEGAQKTQYF

V gene: TRBV6-5
CDR3 protein: CASSYRLGQGREETQYF

V gene: TRBV6-2/TRBV6-3
CDR3 protein: CASSYLPTGPFSYEQYF

V gene: TRBV12-5
CDR3 protein: CAPGRRAGANYGYTF

V gene: TRBV4-2
CDR3 protein: CASSQGGARQLHYEQYF

V gene: TRBV4-2
CDR3 protein: CASSHGQEHNEQFF